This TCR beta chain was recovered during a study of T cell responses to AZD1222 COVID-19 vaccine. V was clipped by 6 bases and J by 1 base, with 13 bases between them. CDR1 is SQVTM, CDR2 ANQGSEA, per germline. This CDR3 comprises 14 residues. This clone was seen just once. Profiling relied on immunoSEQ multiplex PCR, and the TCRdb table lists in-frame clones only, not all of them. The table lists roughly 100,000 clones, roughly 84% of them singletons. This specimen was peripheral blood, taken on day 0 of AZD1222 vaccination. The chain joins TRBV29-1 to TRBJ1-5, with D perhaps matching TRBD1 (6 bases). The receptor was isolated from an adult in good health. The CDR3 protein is CSVGGFASNQPQHF. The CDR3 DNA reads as TGCAGCGTAGGGGGGTTTGCCAGCAATCAGCCCCAGCATTTT.